This T cell receptor (beta chain) originates from a study of T-cell reconstitution after alpha-beta-depleted transplantation in children. General study findings and limits: From newly produced T cells came most of the T-cell counts and diversity one year after transplant. Approximately two months post-transplant, alpha-beta T cells reportedly originated from several hundred expanded graft clones. Recipient T cells and thymic progenitors that survived were the source of the high TCRbeta diversity seen at day 60 in some patients.

Trimming left V 0 bases short and J 7 bases short, with 16 bases between. Germline CDR1 reads SGHTA; CDR2 reads FQGTGA. The CDR3 spans 16 residues. Unique molecular identifiers were used to barcode this TCRbeta library. TCRdb called the PCR reads again in MiXCR, with one record for every CDR3 protein. The table has more than 400,000 distinct CDR3 sequences, 43% seen once. This clonotype occurred a few times. Its antigen is still unknown. This sample comprised PBMCs, obtained before TCRalphabeta/CD19-depleted stem cell transplant. This TCR derives from a girl aged 2-10 years with aplastic anemia, due to receive a stem cell transplant. The gene calls are TRBV7-3 and TRBJ2-1; D gene ambiguous. The CDR3 sequence is CASSLTRNPGHNEQFF. DNA for the CDR3: TGTGCCAGCAGCTTAACAAGAAATCCGGGCCATAATGAGCAGTTCTTC. The variable domain in full, completed from reference TRBV7-3 and TRBJ2-1, reads GAGVSQTPSNKVTEKGKYVELRCDPISGHTALYWYRQSLGQGPEFLIYFQGTGAADDSGLPNDRFFAVRPEGSVSTLKIQRTERGDSAVYLCASSLTRNPGHNEQFFGPGTRLTVL.